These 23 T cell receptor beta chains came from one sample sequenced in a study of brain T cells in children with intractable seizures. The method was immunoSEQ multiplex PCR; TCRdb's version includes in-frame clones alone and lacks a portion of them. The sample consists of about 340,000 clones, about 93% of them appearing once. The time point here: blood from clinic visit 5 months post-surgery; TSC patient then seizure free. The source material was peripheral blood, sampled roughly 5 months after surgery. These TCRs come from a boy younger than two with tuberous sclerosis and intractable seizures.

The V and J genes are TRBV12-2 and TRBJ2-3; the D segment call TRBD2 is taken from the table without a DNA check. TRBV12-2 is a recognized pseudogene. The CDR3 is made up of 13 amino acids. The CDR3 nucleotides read TGTGCAAGTCGCACGCGGGACGTAGATACGCAGTATTTT. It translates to CASRTRDVDTQYF.

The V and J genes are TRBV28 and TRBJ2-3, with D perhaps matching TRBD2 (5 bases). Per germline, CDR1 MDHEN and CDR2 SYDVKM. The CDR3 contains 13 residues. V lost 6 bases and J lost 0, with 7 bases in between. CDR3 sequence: CASSGVSTDTQYF. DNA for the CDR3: TGTGCCAGCAGCGGGGTCAGCACAGATACGCAGTATTTT. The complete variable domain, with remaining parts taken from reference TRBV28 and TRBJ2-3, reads DVKVTQSSRYLVKRTGEKVFLECVQDMDHENMFWYRQDPGLGLRLIYFSYDVKMKEKGDIPEGYSVSREKKERFSLILESASTNQTSMYLCASSGVSTDTQYFGPGTRLTVL.

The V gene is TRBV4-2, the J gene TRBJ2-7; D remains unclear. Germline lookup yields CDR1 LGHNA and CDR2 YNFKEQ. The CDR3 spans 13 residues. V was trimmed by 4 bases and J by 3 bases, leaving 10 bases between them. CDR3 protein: CASSRDASYEQYF. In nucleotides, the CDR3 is TGTGCCAGCAGCCGGGATGCTAGCTACGAGCAGTACTTC.

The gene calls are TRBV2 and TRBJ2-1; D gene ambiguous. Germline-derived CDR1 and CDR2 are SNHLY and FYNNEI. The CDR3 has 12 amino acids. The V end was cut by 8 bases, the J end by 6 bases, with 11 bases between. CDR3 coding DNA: TGTGCCAGCTCGAATCGCGTCAATGAGCAGTTCTTC. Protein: CASSNRVNEQFF.

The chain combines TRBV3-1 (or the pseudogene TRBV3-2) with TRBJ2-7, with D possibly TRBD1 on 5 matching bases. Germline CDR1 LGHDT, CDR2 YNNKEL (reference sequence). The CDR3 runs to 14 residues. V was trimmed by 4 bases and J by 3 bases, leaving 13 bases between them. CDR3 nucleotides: TGTGCCAGCAGCCCTTTCTTTAGGGGCTACGAGCAGTACTTC. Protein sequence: CASSPFFRGYEQYF.

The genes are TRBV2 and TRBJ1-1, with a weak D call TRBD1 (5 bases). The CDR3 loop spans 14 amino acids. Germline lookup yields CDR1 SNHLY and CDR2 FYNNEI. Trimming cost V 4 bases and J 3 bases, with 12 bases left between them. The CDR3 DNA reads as TGTGCCAGCAGTGTTGGCAGGGCGGACACTGAAGCTTTCTTT. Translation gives CASSVGRADTEAFF.

The CDR3 sequence is CASRSDLQTYEQYF. The CDR3 DNA reads TGTGCCAGCAGATCGGATCTGCAAACCTACGAGCAGTACTTC. J is TRBJ2-7 and V is TRBV12-1. TRBV12-1 represents a pseudogene. There are 14 residues in the CDR3.

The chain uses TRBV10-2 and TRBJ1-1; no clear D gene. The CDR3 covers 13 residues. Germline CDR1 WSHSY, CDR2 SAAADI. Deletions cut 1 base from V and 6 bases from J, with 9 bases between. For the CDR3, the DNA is TGCGCCAGCAGTGAGTTCCCGGACCCTGAAGCTTTCTTT. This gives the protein CASSEFPDPEAFF.

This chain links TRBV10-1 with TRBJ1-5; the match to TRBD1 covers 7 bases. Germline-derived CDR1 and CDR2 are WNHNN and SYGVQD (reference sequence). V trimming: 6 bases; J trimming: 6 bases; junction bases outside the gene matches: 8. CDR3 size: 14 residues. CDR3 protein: CASSGTAFRQPQHF. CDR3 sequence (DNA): TGCGCCAGCAGCGGGACAGCCTTCCGTCAGCCCCAGCATTTT.

This chain's CDR3 is CASSVMGQGFLTGELFF. The CDR3 DNA sequence: TGTGCCAGCAGTGTAATGGGACAGGGGTTTCTCACCGGGGAGCTGTTTTTT. The chain links TRBV25-1 to TRBJ2-2, with 10 positions matching TRBD1. V trimming: 4 bases; J trimming: 4 bases; junction bases outside the gene matches: 9. CDR3 length equals 17 residues. Per germline, CDR1 MGHDK and CDR2 SYGVNS.

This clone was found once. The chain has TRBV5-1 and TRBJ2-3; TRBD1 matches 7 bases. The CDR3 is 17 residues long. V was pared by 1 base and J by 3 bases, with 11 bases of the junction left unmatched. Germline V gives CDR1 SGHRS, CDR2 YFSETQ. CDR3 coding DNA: TGCGCCAGCAGCTTGTTCACAGGGGCCGGGGTGACAGATACGCAGTATTTT. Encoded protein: CASSLFTGAGVTDTQYF.

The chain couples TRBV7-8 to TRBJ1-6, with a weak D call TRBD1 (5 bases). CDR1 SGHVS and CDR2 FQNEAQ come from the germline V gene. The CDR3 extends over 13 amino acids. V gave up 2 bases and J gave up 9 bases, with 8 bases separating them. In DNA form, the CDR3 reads TGTGCCAGCAGCTTACAGGGAGGTTCACCCCTCCACTTT. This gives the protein CASSLQGGSPLHF.

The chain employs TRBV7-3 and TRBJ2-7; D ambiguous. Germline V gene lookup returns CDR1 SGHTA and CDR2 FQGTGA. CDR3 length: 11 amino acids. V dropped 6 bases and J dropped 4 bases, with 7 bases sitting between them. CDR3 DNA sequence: TGTGCCAGCAGGTATCAATACGAGCAGTACTTC. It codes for CASRYQYEQYF.

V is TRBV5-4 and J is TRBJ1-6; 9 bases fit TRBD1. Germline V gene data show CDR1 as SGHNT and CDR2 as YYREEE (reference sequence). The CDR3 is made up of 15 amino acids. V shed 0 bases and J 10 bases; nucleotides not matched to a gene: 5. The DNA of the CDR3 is TGTGCCAGCAGCTTGGGGTCCGGGACAGGGTCACCCCTCCACTTT. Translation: CASSLGSGTGSPLHF. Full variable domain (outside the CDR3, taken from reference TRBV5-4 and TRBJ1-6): ETGVTQSPTHLIKTRGQQVTLRCSSQSGHNTVSWYQQALGQGPQFIFQYYREEENGRGNFPPRFSGLQFPNYSSELNVNALELDDSALYLCASSLGSGTGSPLHFGNGTRLTVT.

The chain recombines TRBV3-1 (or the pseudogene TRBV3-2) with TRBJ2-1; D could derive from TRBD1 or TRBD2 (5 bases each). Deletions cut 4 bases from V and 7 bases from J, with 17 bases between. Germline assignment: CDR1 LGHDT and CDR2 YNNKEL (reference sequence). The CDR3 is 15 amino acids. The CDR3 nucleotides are TGTGCCAGCAGCCCAGCGGTCCAGGGAAGGAATGAGCAGTTCTTC. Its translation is CASSPAVQGRNEQFF.

The CDR3 DNA follows: TGTGCCAGTAGCCCCTCGGACCAAGAGACCCAGTACTTC. It is translated as CASSPSDQETQYF. The chain carries TRBV19 and TRBJ2-5, with D unclear. V shed 6 bases and J shed 0 bases, with 8 bases lying between them. Looked up from germline, CDR1 is LNHDA and CDR2 is SQIVND (reference sequence). The CDR3 is 13 residues long.

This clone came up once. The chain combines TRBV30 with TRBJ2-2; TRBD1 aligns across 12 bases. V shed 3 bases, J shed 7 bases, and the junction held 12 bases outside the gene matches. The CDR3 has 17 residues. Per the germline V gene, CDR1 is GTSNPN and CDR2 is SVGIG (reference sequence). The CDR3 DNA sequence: TGTGCCTGGAGGTATCTCGGGACAGGGGGCGACGGCGGGGAGCTGTTTTTT. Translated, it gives CAWRYLGTGGDGGELFF.

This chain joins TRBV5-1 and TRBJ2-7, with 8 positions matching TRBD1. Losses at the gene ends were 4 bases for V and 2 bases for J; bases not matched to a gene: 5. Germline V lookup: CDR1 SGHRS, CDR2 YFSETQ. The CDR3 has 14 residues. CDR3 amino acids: CASSPGTGAYEQYF. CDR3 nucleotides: TGCGCCAGCAGCCCCGGGACAGGTGCCTACGAGCAGTACTTC.

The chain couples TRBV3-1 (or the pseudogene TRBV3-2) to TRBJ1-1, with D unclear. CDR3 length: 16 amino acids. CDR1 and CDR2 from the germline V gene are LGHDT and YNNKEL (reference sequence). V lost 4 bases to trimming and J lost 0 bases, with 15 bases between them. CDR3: CASSPNRYSVNTEAFF. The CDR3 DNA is TGTGCCAGCAGCCCGAATCGGTACAGCGTGAACACTGAAGCTTTCTTT.

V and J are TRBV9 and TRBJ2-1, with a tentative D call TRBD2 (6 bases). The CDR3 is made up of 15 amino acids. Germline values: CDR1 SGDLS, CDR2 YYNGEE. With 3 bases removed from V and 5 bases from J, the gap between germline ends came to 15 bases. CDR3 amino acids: CASSALREYHNEQFF. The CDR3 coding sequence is TGTGCCAGCAGCGCATTACGGGAGTACCACAATGAGCAGTTCTTC. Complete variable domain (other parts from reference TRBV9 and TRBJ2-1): DSGVTQTPKHLITATGQRVTLRCSPRSGDLSVYWYQQSLDQGLQFLIQYYNGEERAKGNILERFSAQQFPDLHSELNLSSLELGDSALYFCASSALREYHNEQFFGPGTRLTVL.

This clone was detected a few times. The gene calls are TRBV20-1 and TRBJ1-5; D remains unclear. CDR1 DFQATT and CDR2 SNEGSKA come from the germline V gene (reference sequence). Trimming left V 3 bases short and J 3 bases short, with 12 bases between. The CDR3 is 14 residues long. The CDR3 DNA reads TGCAGTGCTAGTGCTCCCGGCAACAATCAGCCCCAGCATTTT. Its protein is CSASAPGNNQPQHF.

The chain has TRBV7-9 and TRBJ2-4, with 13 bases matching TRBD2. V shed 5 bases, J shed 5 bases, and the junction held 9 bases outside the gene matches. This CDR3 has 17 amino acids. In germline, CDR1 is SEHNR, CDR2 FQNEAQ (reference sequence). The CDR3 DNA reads TGTGCCAGCAGCCCTCGAGAAGGGACTAGCGGGGAAAACATTCAGTACTTC. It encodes CASSPREGTSGENIQYF. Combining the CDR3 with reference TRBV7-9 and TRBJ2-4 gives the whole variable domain DTGVSQNPRHKITKRGQNVTFRCDPISEHNRLYWYRQTLGQGPEFLTYFQNEAQLEKSRLLSDRFSAERPKGSFSTLEIQRTEQGDSAMYLCASSPREGTSGENIQYFGAGTRLSVL.

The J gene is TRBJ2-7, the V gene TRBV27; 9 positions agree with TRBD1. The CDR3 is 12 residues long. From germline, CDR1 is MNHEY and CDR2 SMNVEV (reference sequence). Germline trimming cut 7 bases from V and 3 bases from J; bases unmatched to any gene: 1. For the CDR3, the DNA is TGTGCCAGCACGGACAGGGGCTACGAGCAGTACTTC. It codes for CASTDRGYEQYF.